This entry features one TCR beta chain sequence. Participants were aged about 18 to 89 years from approximately 25 US areas. Membership in each cohort depended on participant-reported clinical history. The table came from immunoSEQ multiplex PCR; TCRdb's copy has only in-frame clones and leaves some out. The data show 220,000 or so clones, 80% to 90% seen once. The source of the sample is a study of blood T cell repertoires in COVID-19. Study background: The study drew acute and convalescent COVID-19 samples from the United States, Italy and Spain.

The sequence was collected from a woman in her late teens or twenties in a cohort exposed to, infected with or recovered from COVID-19 (not recorded which). Input material: PBMCs or T cells enriched from blood (not recorded which).

DNA for the CDR3: TGTGCCAGCAGCTTAACCCCGGGGGGTCAGCCCCAGCATTTT. It encodes CASSLTPGGQPQHF. The chain carries TRBV7-6 and TRBJ1-5; D possibly corresponds to TRBD1 (5 bases). Deletions cut 2 bases from V and 6 bases from J, with 11 bases between. Germline CDR1 is SGHVS and CDR2 is FNYEAQ. There are 14 residues in the CDR3.